Sequencing of this TCR beta chain was carried out in a study of Tregs in tolerant kidney transplant recipients. Study results and caveats: Validation in larger populations is needed because few patients were studied.

Thawed PBMCs were FACS-sorted into unstimulated CD4+CD25+CD127- regulatory T cells, CD4+CD25- non-regulatory cells, CD4 and CD8 cells. The CDR3 loop spans 15 amino acids. CDR1 is MGHDK, CDR2 SYGVNS, per germline. Trimming shortened V by 2 bases and J by 7 bases, and 17 bases separated the two germline ends. Concerning this clone: Its specificity is not known.

Assay used: immunoSEQ multiplex PCR; TCRdb lists only in-frame clones, some missing. This sample carries about 240,000 clones, approximately 84% of them seen once, and the ten largest clones take approximately 0.69%. Sequenced sample: CD4+ T cells from blood. This sequence joins TRBV25-1 and TRBJ1-2, with D maybe TRBD1 (6 bases). The sequence came from a human donor in good health. The CDR3 bases are TGTGCCAGCAGTGAAATGGACAGCTTGCTAGGTGGCTACACCTTC. Translating gives CASSEMDSLLGGYTF.